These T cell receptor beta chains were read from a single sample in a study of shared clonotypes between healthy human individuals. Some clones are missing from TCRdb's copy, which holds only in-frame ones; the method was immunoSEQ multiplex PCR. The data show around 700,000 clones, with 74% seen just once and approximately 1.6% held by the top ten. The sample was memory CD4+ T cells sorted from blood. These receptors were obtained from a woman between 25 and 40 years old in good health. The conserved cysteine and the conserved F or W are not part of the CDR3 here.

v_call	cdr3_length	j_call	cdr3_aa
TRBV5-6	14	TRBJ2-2	ASSLLRALNTGELF
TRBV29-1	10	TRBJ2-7	SGGQGPSEQY
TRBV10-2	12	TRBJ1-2	ASSDAGGNYGYT
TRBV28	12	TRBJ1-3	ASSLPSSGNTIY
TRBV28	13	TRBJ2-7	ASSPPAGGPYEQY
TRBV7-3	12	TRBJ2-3	ASSSSGSSDTQY
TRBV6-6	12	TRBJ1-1	ASSYGNMNTEAF
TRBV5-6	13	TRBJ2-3	ASSPTGEVTDTQY
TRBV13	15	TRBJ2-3	ASSPPPDSSFTDTQY
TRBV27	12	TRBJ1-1	ASSPRAGNTEAF
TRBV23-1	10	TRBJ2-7	ASDQQVYEQY
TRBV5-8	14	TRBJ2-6	ASSSYRGPGANVLT
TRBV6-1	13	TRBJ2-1	ASSEAWTSGSSRF
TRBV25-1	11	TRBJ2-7	ASFGQGSYEQY
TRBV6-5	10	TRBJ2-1	ASRGPYNEQF
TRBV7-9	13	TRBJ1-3	ASSLQGLAGNTIY
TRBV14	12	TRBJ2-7	ASSRGRQLNEQY
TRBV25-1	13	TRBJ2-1	ASSPTSGNYNEQF
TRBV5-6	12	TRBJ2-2	ASTYDRVTGELF
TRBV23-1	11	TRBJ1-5	ASSQLSVQPQH
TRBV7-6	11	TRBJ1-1	ASSYRLNTEAF
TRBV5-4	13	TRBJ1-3	ASSLDGSSGNTIY
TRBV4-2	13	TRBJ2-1	ASSQSEAGTNEQF
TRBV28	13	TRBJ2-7	ASSLDTSGAYEQY
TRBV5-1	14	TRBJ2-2	ASSSGLAANTGELF
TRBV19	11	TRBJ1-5	ASSIERWQPQH
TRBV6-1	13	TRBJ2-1	ASRGPGQWNQGQF
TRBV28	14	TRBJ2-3	ASSFFGAIGTDTQY
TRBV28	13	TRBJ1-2	ASTSAGTGAYGYT
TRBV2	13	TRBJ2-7	ASSQAGTGTYEQY
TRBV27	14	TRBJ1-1	ASSLRRTVSVTEAF
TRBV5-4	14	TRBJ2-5	ASRRLAGGNQETQY
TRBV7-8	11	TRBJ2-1	ASSLGQRGEQF
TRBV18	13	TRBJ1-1	ASSPPSVASTEAF
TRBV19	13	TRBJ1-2	ASSKTSDRGYGYT
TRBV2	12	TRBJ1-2	ASSAGGRLVGYT
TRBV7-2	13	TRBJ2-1	ASSLGSGRGNEQF
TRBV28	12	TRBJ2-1	ASSFGTSHVWQF
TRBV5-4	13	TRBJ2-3	ASSLALERTDTQY
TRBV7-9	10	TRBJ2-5	ASSLEGSNQY
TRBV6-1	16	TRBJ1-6	ASSEVGATNTYNSPLH
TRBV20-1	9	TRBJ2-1	SARSYNEQF